The clone carrying this T cell receptor beta chain was seen more than once but under ten times. Its antigen is undetermined. This sample's time point: sample taken at primary tumor resection. Extraction of whole RNA from tumor, nontumor lung or frozen PBMC preceded unsorted sequencing. Samples came from around 70 TRACERx patients with untreated early-stage lung cancer. Each TCR cDNA molecule carried a unique molecular identifier. TCRdb called the 5' RACE reads again in MiXCR, with one record for every CDR3 protein. The sample gives about 80,000 distinct CDR3 sequences, about a fifth of which show up once; 5% to 8% is in the top ten. The record originates from a study of spatial heterogeneity in lung cancer. Broader study findings: Circulating ubiquitous expanded tumor TCRs were observed more frequently at resection than at follow-up.

V was pared by 2 bases and J by 7 bases, with 9 bases between. This CDR3 has 13 residues. The V gene's germline CDR1 is MNHEY and CDR2 SVGEGT. The input for sequencing was PBMCs, taken at surgery. The sequence derives from a male donor with early-stage non-small cell lung cancer. This chain connects TRBV6-2 or TRBV6-3 to TRBJ1-5; D not resolved. This CDR3 reads CASSYPGGQPQHF. CDR3 bases: TGTGCCAGCAGTTACCCGGGCGGGCAGCCCCAGCATTTT.